This TCR beta chain was retrieved from a study of blood T cell repertoires in COVID-19 (dated by TCRdb to 2018 to 2020). About the study as a whole: Samples covering the acute and convalescent phases of COVID-19 were provided by collaborators in the United States, Italy and Spain. The prospective study material was composed of cDNA or gDNA derived from T cells, B-cell-depleted T cells, or PBMCs. Deeply sampled blood TCRbeta repertoires from subjects exposed to, actively infected with, or recovered from COVID-19 were included in the dataset. The repertoires were released in a freely available public database intended as a resource for research on the immune response to SARS-CoV-2. Samples came from the ongoing ImmuneRACE study (first 160 participants) plus 1,254 subjects from 6 global collaborators. Nearly every sample came with metadata listing a de-identified subject ID, COVID-19 status, age in years and sex. Where available, HLA class I and class II types were taken from metadata supplied by the sample provider and were not determined by assay-based typing.

General conclusions and limits of the study: How much clinical and demographic metadata was included differed by source and by participant, and the metadata was provided uncurated.

The CDR3 has 14 amino acids, counting the end cysteine and phenylalanine. Only the CDR3 DNA stays, 42 bases, in frame from base 1. CDR1 and CDR2 (LGHDT, YNNKEL) derive from the germline V gene (reference sequence). The germline V end is reduced by 8 bases and the J end by 7 bases; junction bases left unmatched: 9. In the prospective study, participants were roughly 18 to 89 years old, resided in around 25 geographic areas of the United States, and were enrolled through a virtual design. In the prospective study, participants were assigned to cohorts based on the clinical history participants reported in a screening survey and a study questionnaire. Recovered participants in ImmuneRACE Cohort 3 were defined by two consecutive negative NP/OP PCR tests, clearance by a healthcare professional, or resolution of symptoms. In the prospective study, whole blood, serum and a nasopharyngeal or oropharyngeal swab were collected from each participant by mobile phlebotomists. Additional blood draws and questionnaires over a roughly two-month period could optionally be provided by prospective study participants. Before DNA extraction, blood samples from the prospective study were shipped at room temperature or frozen.

TCRbeta CDR3 regions were amplified from genomic DNA using the immunoSEQ Assay, a bias-controlled multiplex PCR. Per the source publication's procedure: Within the assay, amplification of reference gene primers was used to estimate how many nucleated cells each sample contained. To quantify the absolute abundance of each unique TCRbeta CDR3 rearrangement, sequence reads were collapsed and filtered. Productive Simpson clonality was computed per sample as the square root of Simpson's diversity index over productive rearrangements. TCRdb's version of the immuneACCESS table is confined to in-frame rearrangements and falls short of the full clone set. An unresolved V gene accounts for under half of the shortfall where checked; the remainder is of unknown origin. V, J and clone size derive from that table, while D and trimming were established from the DNA sequence. This sample holds about 160,000 clones; around 80% were observed only once. The ten most abundant clones make up 3.4% of the sample.

Of note for this clone: Its binding antigen is unknown. No base quality information exists; no much larger clone differs at one position.

The source material was PBMCs or T cells enriched from blood (not recorded which). This clonotype was obtained from a woman in her fifties or sixties who had recovered from COVID-19. The chain is assembled from TRBV3-1 (or the pseudogene TRBV3-2) and TRBJ1-1; TRBD1 lines up with 11 middle nucleotides. The CDR3 amino acid sequence is: CASAGTGGFGEAFF. The DNA is TGTGCCAGCGCCGGGACAGGGGGATTTGGTGAAGCTTTCTTT.